A single sample gave rise to the 29 T cell receptor beta chains below, sequenced in a study of blood T cell repertoires in COVID-19 (dated by TCRdb to 2020 to 2021). The library came from the immunoSEQ multiplex PCR assay. The table was pulled from immuneACCESS by TCRdb, which kept in-frame rearrangements only. Such tables lose some clones; where checked, under half of the loss comes from unresolved V genes, and the rest has no known cause. The sample table records 270,000 or so clones; 81% of these occur just once. The ten largest clonotypes hold around 2.9% of the sample. Sequencing used peripheral blood. The receptor source for this set is a woman between 55 and 75 years old with active or convalescent COVID-19.

This chain connects TRBV15 to TRBJ2-7, with 7 nucleotides matching TRBD2. Trimming took 5 bases from V and 2 from J; bases not matched to a gene: 6. From germline, CDR1 is LNHNV and CDR2 YYDKDF (reference sequence). The CDR3 loop spans 14 amino acids. The CDR3 sequence: CATSPYRGAYEQYF. CDR3 in DNA: TGTGCCACCAGCCCCTATCGGGGGGCCTACGAGCAGTACTTC.

The chain has TRBV12-2 and TRBJ1-6; the D call in the table, TRBD1, was not verified against the DNA. TRBV12-2 is an annotated pseudogene. This CDR3 contains 16 residues. The CDR3: CASRLGTGSRDSPLHF. The DNA for the CDR3 is TGTGCAAGTCGCTTAGGTACAGGATCTCGGGATTCACCCCTCCACTTT.

The chain is built from TRBV6-2 or TRBV6-3 and TRBJ1-2; D unresolved. The CDR3 length is 15 residues. Trimming stripped 6 bases from V and 4 bases from J, with 18 bases between. Germline lookup yields CDR1 MNHEY and CDR2 SVGEGT. CDR3 sequence: CASSVGDETPYGYTF. The CDR3, as DNA: TGTGCCAGCAGCGTCGGGGATGAGACCCCCTATGGCTACACCTTC.

The chain uses TRBV6-5 and TRBJ2-1; tentative D call: TRBD2 (5 bases). V lost 6 bases, J lost 5 bases, and 8 bases lay in between. Germline-derived CDR1 and CDR2 are MNHEY and SVGAGI. The CDR3 runs to 12 residues. CDR3 loop: CASRRTDNEQFF. CDR3 bases: TGTGCCAGCAGAAGGACTGACAATGAGCAGTTCTTC.

The chain links TRBV10-3 to TRBJ2-3; 10 bases match TRBD2. Per germline, CDR1 ENHRY and CDR2 SYGVKD. V was pared by 10 bases and J by 5 bases, with 12 bases of the junction left unmatched. The CDR3 covers 15 residues. The CDR3 DNA reads as TGTGCCACCGGCGGCCTAGCGGGGGAGAGAGATACGCAGTATTTT. It is translated as CATGGLAGERDTQYF.

V usage is TRBV6-4 and J usage is TRBJ2-2; 12 positions agree with TRBD2. The CDR3 is made up of 16 amino acids. Trimming took 4 bases from V and 3 from J; bases not matched to a gene: 3. Per germline, CDR1 MRHNA and CDR2 SNTAGT. The CDR3 sequence is CASSVWTSGDTGELFF. CDR3 in DNA: TGTGCCAGCAGTGTCTGGACTAGCGGGGACACCGGGGAGCTGTTTTTT.

The chain joins TRBV7-9 to TRBJ2-5, with 13 bases identical to TRBD2. CDR3 length equals 16 residues. V was clipped by 3 bases and J by 5 bases; unmatched bases: 6. Looked up from germline, CDR1 is SEHNR and CDR2 is FQNEAQ (reference sequence). The CDR3 coding sequence is TGTGCCAGCAGCTTCACTAGCGGGGGGGCCGGGGAGACCCAGTACTTC. It yields the protein CASSFTSGGAGETQYF. Looking up the rest from reference TRBV7-9 and TRBJ2-5 gives the full variable domain: DTGVSQNPRHKITKRGQNVTFRCDPISEHNRLYWYRQTLGQGPEFLTYFQNEAQLEKSRLLSDRFSAERPKGSFSTLEIQRTEQGDSAMYLCASSFTSGGAGETQYFGPGTRLLVL.

J is TRBJ1-2 and V is TRBV3-1 (or the pseudogene TRBV3-2), with 9 nucleotides matching TRBD1. CDR1 LGHDT and CDR2 YNNKEL come from the germline V gene (reference sequence). J gave up 6 bases and V 6 bases, and 5 bases lay outside the gene matches. The CDR3 spans 13 residues. CDR3 residues: CASRLGQGHGYTF. The DNA for the CDR3 is TGTGCCAGCAGATTGGGACAGGGCCATGGCTACACCTTC.

The chain joins TRBV7-3 to TRBJ2-1; 13 bases are a match to TRBD2. The V gene's germline CDR1 is SGHTA and CDR2 FQGTGA. V gave up 5 bases and J gave up 7 bases; unmatched junction bases: 5. The CDR3 has 15 residues. CDR3: CASSRLAGGQNEQFF. As DNA, the CDR3 is TGTGCCAGCAGCCGACTAGCGGGGGGACAAAATGAGCAGTTCTTC.

A word on this clone: At one of its ends the junction is not consistent with the germline gene, which may arise from a read error. Other DNA sequences of this sample code for an identical CDR3. This sequence joins TRBV6-5 and TRBJ2-7; maybe TRBD2 (7 bases). CDR1 is MNHEY and CDR2 is SVGAGI in the germline V gene. The CDR3 extends over 15 amino acids. The CDR3 reads CASSYGTGGPYEQYF. The CDR3 bases are TGTGCCAGCAGTTACGGGACGGGGGGCCCCTATGAGCAGTACTTC.

This clone showed up many times. This rearrangement joins TRBV7-9 to TRBJ1-2; a possible D gene is TRBD1 (5 bases). CDR1 SEHNR and CDR2 FQNEAQ come from the germline V gene (reference sequence). This CDR3 comprises 18 residues. V was cut by 1 base and J by 5 bases, with 23 bases left in between. The CDR3, as DNA: TGTGCCAGCAGCTTAGATGAAGTGGAAGTGGGGACTGGGTATGGCTACACCTTC. This codes for CASSLDEVEVGTGYGYTF. Using reference TRBV7-9 and TRBJ1-2 for the parts outside the CDR3, the full variable domain is DTGVSQNPRHKITKRGQNVTFRCDPISEHNRLYWYRQTLGQGPEFLTYFQNEAQLEKSRLLSDRFSAERPKGSFSTLEIQRTEQGDSAMYLCASSLDEVEVGTGYGYTFGSGTRLTVV.

The chain links TRBV4-3 to TRBJ2-1; possible D gene TRBD1, 6 bases. CDR3 length: 15 amino acids. Germline CDR1 LGHNA, CDR2 YSLEER. Trimming removed 1 base at V and 0 bases at J, with 7 bases between. The CDR3 bases are TGCGCCAGCAGCCAAGGGACAGACTCCTACAATGAGCAGTTCTTC. Its protein is CASSQGTDSYNEQFF.

The chain combines TRBV19 with TRBJ1-4; unclear D gene. The V gene's germline CDR1 is LNHDA and CDR2 SQIVND (reference sequence). This CDR3 spans 14 amino acids. Trimming removed 1 base at V and 1 base at J, with 4 bases between. CDR3 sequence: CASSIGQTNEKLFF. For the CDR3, the DNA is TGTGCCAGTAGTATAGGTCAAACTAATGAAAAACTGTTTTTT.

The CDR3 coding sequence is TGTGCCAGCAGCCTTACAGCTACTAGCACAGATACGCAGTATTTT. Protein product: CASSLTATSTDTQYF. V and J are TRBV11-3 and TRBJ2-3, with D uncertain. Deletions cut 5 bases from V and 0 bases from J, with 12 bases between. CDR3 size: 15 residues. Germline V CDR1 and CDR2: SGHNT, YENEEA.

The chain joins TRBV2 to TRBJ1-3; no clear D gene. Trimming left V 4 bases short and J 0 bases short, with 10 bases between. The CDR3 is 15 residues long. The germline V gene has CDR1 SNHLY and CDR2 FYNNEI. The CDR3 here is CASSVTVASGNTIYF. The CDR3 nucleotides read TGTGCCAGCAGTGTCACGGTCGCCTCTGGAAACACCATATATTTT. Drawing the rest from reference TRBV2 and TRBJ1-3, the complete variable domain is EPEVTQTPSHQVTQMGQEVILRCVPISNHLYFYWYRQILGQKVEFLVSFYNNEISEKSEIFDDQFSVERPDGSNFTLKIRSTKLEDSAMYFCASSVTVASGNTIYFGEGSWLTVV.

The chain couples TRBV9 to TRBJ2-3; 11 bases agree with TRBD2. Trimming removed 3 bases from V and 4 bases from J; junction bases left unmatched: 10. Germline V gene sequence: CDR1 SGDLS, CDR2 YYNGEE. The CDR3 is made up of 17 amino acids. DNA of the CDR3: TGTGCCAGCAGCGCCATTAGCGGGGGGGCTAGGGCAGATACGCAGTATTTT. This gives the protein CASSAISGGARADTQYF.

This clone was counted once. The chain carries TRBV6-2 or TRBV6-3 and TRBJ2-3, with TRBD1 matching over 7 bases. Germline V CDR1 and CDR2: MNHEY, SVGEGT. The CDR3 loop spans 15 amino acids. J gave up 4 bases and V 5 bases, and 9 bases lay outside the gene matches. The CDR3 loop reads CASSIRTGRADTQYF. The CDR3 DNA reads as TGTGCCAGCAGTATCCGGACAGGTCGCGCAGATACGCAGTATTTT.

The chain couples TRBV21-1 to TRBJ2-7; the table calls TRBD2, which could not be checked here. TRBV21-1 is classified as a pseudogene. The CDR3 covers 16 residues. CDR3 in DNA: TGTGCCAGCAGCCAAAGGCGGCCGGGGAGCTCCTACGAGCAGTACTTC. Translating gives CASSQRRPGSSYEQYF.

This clone has a single count. V usage is TRBV6-2 or TRBV6-3 and J usage is TRBJ2-5; a possible D gene is TRBD1 (6 bases). Germline V CDR1 and CDR2: MNHEY, SVGEGT. The V end was cut by 0 bases, the J end by 3 bases, with 14 bases between. The CDR3 covers 16 residues. CDR3 protein: CASSYSSRGVEETQYF. The CDR3 DNA reads TGTGCCAGCAGTTACTCAAGCAGGGGCGTAGAAGAGACCCAGTACTTC.

The V call is TRBV30, the J call TRBJ2-5; D is unclear. The V end was cut by 2 bases, the J end by 5 bases, with 3 bases between. CDR3 length: 10 residues. Germline loops: CDR1 GTSNPN, CDR2 SVGIG (reference sequence). CDR3 sequence: CAWSLETQYF. The DNA of the CDR3 is TGTGCCTGGAGTCTTGAGACCCAGTACTTC.

Here the CDR3 DNA reads TGTGCCACCAGCAGAGAAAGACACTCGGTCAGGGAAAAACTGTTTTTT. As protein: CATSRERHSVREKLFF. The chain joins TRBV15 to TRBJ1-4; D is undetermined. The germline CDR1 and CDR2 sequences are LNHNV and YYDKDF (reference sequence). This CDR3 comprises 16 residues. Trimming pared 0 bases from V and 8 bases from J, leaving 16 bases between.

The chain employs TRBV19 and TRBJ2-6; D is perhaps TRBD2 (6 bases). V was cut by 0 bases and J by 0 bases, with 12 bases left in between. Germline V gene lookup returns CDR1 LNHDA and CDR2 SQIVND (reference sequence). CDR3 length: 18 amino acids. The DNA of the CDR3 is TGTGCCAGTAGTATAGATCCGGGGGACTTCTCTGGGGCCAACGTCCTGACTTTC. Amino acids: CASSIDPGDFSGANVLTF.

The CDR3 DNA sequence: TGCGCCAGCAGCCGCAGACTAGCGGGTAGCACAGATACGCAGTATTTT. Translated, it gives CASSRRLAGSTDTQYF. The chain is built from TRBV5-1 and TRBJ2-3, with 10 bases matching TRBD2. Germline lookup yields CDR1 SGHRS and CDR2 YFSETQ. V shed 4 bases, J shed 0 bases, and the junction held 5 bases outside the gene matches. The CDR3 contains 16 residues.

J is TRBJ1-5 and V is TRBV7-9; the match to TRBD1 covers 7 bases. Trimming took 2 bases from V and 1 from J; bases not matched to a gene: 8. CDR3 size: 17 residues. The germline V gene encodes CDR1 SEHNR and CDR2 FQNEAQ (reference sequence). CDR3 DNA: TGTGCCAGCAGCTTACACAGGGGCGGAATAAGCAATCAGCCCCAGCATTTT. It translates to CASSLHRGGISNQPQHF.

The rearrangement joins TRBV7-9 to TRBJ1-6; TRBD1 agrees at 7 bases. CDR3 length: 14 amino acids. CDR1 SEHNR and CDR2 FQNEAQ come from the germline V gene (reference sequence). The junction had 1 base not matched to a gene; V was cut back by 5 bases and J by 3 bases. CDR3 sequence reads: CASSRDSYNSPLHF. The CDR3 DNA sequence: TGTGCCAGCAGCCGGGACAGCTATAATTCACCCCTCCACTTT.

This sequence joins TRBV6-6 and TRBJ1-3; no clear D gene. V dropped 6 bases and J dropped 0 bases, with 9 bases sitting between them. The CDR3 spans 14 residues. Germline V lookup: CDR1 MNHNY, CDR2 SVGAGI (reference sequence). The DNA of the CDR3 is TGTGCCAGCAGCGCGGGCCACTCTGGAAACACCATATATTTT. It codes for CASSAGHSGNTIYF.

Written as DNA, the CDR3 is TGTGCCAGTAGAAACAATGGGGCCTCCAATCAGCCCCAGCATTTT. Protein product: CASRNNGASNQPQHF. This rearrangement joins TRBV19 to TRBJ1-5; D possibly corresponds to TRBD1 (5 bases). The V end was cut by 6 bases, the J end by 3 bases, with 15 bases between. Germline V lookup: CDR1 LNHDA, CDR2 SQIVND (reference sequence). This CDR3 spans 15 amino acids.

This chain links TRBV5-4 with TRBJ1-2, with a weak D call TRBD1 (6 bases). The V gene lost 2 bases and the J gene lost 0 bases, with 17 bases spanning the gap. Germline CDR1 is SGHNT and CDR2 is YYREEE (reference sequence). This CDR3 is 17 amino acids long. The DNA of the CDR3 is TGTGCCAGCAGCTTAGACCGCAGGGGAGATACTAACTATGGCTACACCTTC. It translates to CASSLDRRGDTNYGYTF.

This chain links TRBV2 with TRBJ1-2; D is ambiguous. The CDR3 sequence is 13 residues long. CDR1 and CDR2 from the germline V gene are SNHLY and FYNNEI. Trimming removed 6 bases from V and 3 bases from J, with 11 bases in between. CDR3 DNA: TGTGCCAGCAGCCCGGGTGAAGACTATGGCTACACCTTC. Its protein is CASSPGEDYGYTF.